This paragraph reports one TCR beta chain. This CDR3 has 11 amino acids. Trimming pared 10 bases from V and 11 bases from J, leaving 12 bases between. Germline V gene sequence: CDR1 SEHNR, CDR2 FQNEAQ (reference sequence). A second about 7 to 11 cycle PCR used barcoded and J-beta primers. TCRdb fed the 5' RACE reads into MiXCR, producing one record per CDR3 protein. In the table there are about 760,000 distinct CDR3 sequences, approximately 53% of which are singletons. The data stem from a study of blood T cells in healthy people across ages. Those donating, healthy Caucasian individuals from Russia, were aged about 6 to 95.

This receptor was obtained from a man aged 35 to 55 in good health. Sequencing was carried out using blood. The chain couples TRBV7-9 to TRBJ1-6; D gene uncertain. The CDR3 DNA is TGTGCCACCCGTAAAGACCCACCCCTCCACTTT. Its translation: CATRKDPPLHF.